Described below is a single TCR beta chain sequence and its context. TCRdb's table, derived via immunoSEQ multiplex PCR, lists solely in-frame clones and lacks some. The table has about 660,000 clones, approximately 87% seen once; the top ten hold roughly 0.0094%. These data come from a study of shared T cell receptors in the human thymus. The sample also formed part of further work on human thymus T cells.

The sample consisted of thymocytes. The source is a boy less than two years old with a congenital heart defect.

The CDR3 nucleotides are TGCGCCAGCAGCCAAGAAGTTGGCGGGGGTAATAGCGGGGAGCTGTTTTTT. It encodes CASSQEVGGGNSGELFF. The V call is TRBV4-3, the J call TRBJ2-2; 7 bases align to TRBD2. The CDR3 consists of 17 residues. CDR1 and CDR2 from the germline V gene are LGHNA and YSLEER. V lost 0 bases and J lost 7; bases outside the gene matches: 11.